The clone carrying this T cell receptor (beta chain) was seen a handful of times. Its specificity is unknown. The PCR ran on 60 Vbeta and 13 Jbeta primers. Sequencing used immunoSEQ multiplex PCR; TCRdb keeps in-frame clones, though not all of them. This sample yields roughly 98,000 clones, of which roughly 79% are seen a single time; less than 15% belongs to the top ten. The CDR3 loop spans 13 amino acids. CDR1 is GTSNPN, CDR2 SVGIG, per germline (reference sequence). The J segment lost 8 bases and the V segment lost 1 base, leaving 3 bases of the junction unmatched. The data stem from a study of cytomegalovirus exposure and HLA in healthy donors. Study context: From HLA-typed donors, an early data release held some 80 million unique TCRs. Genotyping of roughly 400 donors showed that 80% to 85% belonged to the Caucasian-associated ancestry cluster.

Study outcomes and limitations: Serostatus for CMV was the only available immune exposure information. Among TCR beta chains, those listed as cytomegalovirus-associated numbered some 170.

The receptor was derived from a woman aged 65 to 85 in good health and CMV-seropositive. The sample comprised PBMCs. The chain links TRBV30 to TRBJ1-4; 8 bases match TRBD1. CDR3 nucleotides: TGTGCCTGGAGTGCGCGGACAGGGGAAAAACTGTTTTTT. It is translated as CAWSARTGEKLFF.